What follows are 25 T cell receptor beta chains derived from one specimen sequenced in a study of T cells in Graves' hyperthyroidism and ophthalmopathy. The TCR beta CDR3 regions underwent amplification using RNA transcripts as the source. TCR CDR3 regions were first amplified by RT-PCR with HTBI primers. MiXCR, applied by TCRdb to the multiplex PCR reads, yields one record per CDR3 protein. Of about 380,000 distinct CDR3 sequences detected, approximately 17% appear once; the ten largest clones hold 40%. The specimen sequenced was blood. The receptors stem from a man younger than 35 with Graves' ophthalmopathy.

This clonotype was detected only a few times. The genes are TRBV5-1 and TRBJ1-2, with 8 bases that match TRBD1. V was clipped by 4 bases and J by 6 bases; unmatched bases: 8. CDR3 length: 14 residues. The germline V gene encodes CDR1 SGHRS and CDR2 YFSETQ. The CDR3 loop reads CASSLGQAVDGYTF. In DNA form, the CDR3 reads TGCGCCAGCAGCCTGGGACAGGCAGTCGATGGCTACACCTTC.

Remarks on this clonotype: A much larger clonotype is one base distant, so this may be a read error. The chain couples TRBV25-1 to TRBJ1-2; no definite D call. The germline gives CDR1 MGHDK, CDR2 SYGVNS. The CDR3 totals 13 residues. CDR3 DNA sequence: TGTGCCAACAGTGAATCAACTAACTATGGCTACACCTTC. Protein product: CANSESTNYGYTF.

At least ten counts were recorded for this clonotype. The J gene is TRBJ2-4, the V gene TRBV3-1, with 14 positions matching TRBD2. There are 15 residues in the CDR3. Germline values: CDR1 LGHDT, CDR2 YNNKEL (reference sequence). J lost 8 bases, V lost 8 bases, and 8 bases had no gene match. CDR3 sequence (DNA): TGTGCCAGCTCGACTAGCGGGGGGGCGCGGGACATTCAGTACTTC. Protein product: CASSTSGGARDIQYF.

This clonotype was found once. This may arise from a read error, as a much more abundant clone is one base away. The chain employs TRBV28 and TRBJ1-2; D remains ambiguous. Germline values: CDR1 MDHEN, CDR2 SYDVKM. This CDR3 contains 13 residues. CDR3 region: CASMGDGEHGFTF. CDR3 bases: TGTGCCAGCATGGGTGACGGTGAACATGGCTTCACCTTC.

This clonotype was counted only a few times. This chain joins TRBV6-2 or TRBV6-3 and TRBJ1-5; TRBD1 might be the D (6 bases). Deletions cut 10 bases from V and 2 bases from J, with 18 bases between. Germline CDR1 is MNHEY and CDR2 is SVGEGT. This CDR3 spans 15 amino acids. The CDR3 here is CATNKGDGGNQPQHF. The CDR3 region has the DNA TGTGCCACAAACAAGGGGGACGGGGGCAATCAGCCCCAGCATTTT.

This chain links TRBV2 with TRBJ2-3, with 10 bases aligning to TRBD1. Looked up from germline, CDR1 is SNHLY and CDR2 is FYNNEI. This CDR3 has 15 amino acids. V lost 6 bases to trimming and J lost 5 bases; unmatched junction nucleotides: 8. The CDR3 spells CASRRQGAVRDTQYF. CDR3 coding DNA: TGTGCCAGCAGGAGACAGGGGGCTGTTCGAGATACGCAGTATTTT. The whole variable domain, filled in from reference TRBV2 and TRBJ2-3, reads EPEVTQTPSHQVTQMGQEVILRCVPISNHLYFYWYRQILGQKVEFLVSFYNNEISEKSEIFDDQFSVERPDGSNFTLKIRSTKLEDSAMYFCASRRQGAVRDTQYFGPGTRLTVL.

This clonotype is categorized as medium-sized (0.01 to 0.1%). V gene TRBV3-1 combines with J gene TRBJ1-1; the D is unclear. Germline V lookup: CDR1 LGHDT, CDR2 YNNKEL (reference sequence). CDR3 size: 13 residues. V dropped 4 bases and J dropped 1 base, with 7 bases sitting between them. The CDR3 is CASSPRQNTEAFF. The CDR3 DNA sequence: TGTGCCAGCAGCCCTCGACAGAACACTGAAGCTTTCTTT.

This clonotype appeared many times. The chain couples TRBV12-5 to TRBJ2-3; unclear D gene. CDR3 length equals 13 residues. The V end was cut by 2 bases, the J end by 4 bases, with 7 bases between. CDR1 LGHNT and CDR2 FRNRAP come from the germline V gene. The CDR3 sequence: CASGLTESDTQYF. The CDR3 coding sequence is TGTGCTAGTGGTTTGACGGAATCAGATACGCAGTATTTT. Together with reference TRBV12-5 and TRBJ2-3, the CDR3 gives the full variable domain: DARVTQTPRHKVTEMGQEVTMRCQPILGHNTVFWYRQTMMQGLELLAYFRNRAPLDDSGMPKDRFSAEMPDATLATLKIQPSEPRDSAVYFCASGLTESDTQYFGPGTRLTVL.

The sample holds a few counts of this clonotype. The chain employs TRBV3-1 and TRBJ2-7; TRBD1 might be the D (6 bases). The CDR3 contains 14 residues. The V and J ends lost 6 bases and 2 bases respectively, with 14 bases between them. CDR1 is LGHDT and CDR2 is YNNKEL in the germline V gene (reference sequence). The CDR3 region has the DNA TGTGCCAGCAGTCTAGGACAGTTTACCTACGAGCAGTACTTC. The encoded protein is CASSLGQFTYEQYF.

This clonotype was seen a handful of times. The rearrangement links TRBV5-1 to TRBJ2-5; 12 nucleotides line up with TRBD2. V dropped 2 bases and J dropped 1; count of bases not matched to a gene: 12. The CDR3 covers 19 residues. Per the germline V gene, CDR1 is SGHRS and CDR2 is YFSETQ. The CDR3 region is CASSFPSSGGAGLQETQYF. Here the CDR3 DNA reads TGCGCCAGCAGCTTCCCCTCTAGCGGGGGGGCGGGGCTCCAAGAGACCCAGTACTTC.

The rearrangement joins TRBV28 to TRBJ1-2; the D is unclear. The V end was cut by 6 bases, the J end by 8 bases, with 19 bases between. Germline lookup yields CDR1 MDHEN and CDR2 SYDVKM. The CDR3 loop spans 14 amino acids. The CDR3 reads CASSSGPPSVGYTF. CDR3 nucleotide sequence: TGTGCCAGCAGCTCAGGACCGCCGTCGGTGGGCTACACCTTC.

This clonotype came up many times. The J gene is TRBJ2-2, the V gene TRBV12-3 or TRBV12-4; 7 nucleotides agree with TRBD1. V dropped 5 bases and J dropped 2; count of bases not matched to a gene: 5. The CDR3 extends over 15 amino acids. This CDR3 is CASSTGTDNTGELFF. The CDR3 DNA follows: TGTGCCAGCAGTACCGGGACAGACAACACCGGGGAGCTGTTTTTT.

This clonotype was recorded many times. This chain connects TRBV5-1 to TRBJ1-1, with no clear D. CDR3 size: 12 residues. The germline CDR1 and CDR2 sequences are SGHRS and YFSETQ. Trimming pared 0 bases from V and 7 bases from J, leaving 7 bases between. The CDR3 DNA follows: TGCGCCAGCAGCTTGGTGGTGGGTGAAGCTTTCTTT. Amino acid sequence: CASSLVVGEAFF.

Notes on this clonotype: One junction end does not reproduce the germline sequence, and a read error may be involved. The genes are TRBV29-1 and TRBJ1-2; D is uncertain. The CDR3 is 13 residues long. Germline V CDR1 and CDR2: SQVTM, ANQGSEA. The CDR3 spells CSVLGSVGYGYAF. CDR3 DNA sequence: TGCAGCGTTCTTGGTTCCGTCGGCTATGGCTACGCCTTC.

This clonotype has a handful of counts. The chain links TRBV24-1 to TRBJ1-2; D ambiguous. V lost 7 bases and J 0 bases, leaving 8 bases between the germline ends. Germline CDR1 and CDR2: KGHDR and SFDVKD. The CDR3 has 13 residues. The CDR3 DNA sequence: TGTGCCACCAGAGGGTGGGCTAACTATGGCTACACCTTC. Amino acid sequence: CATRGWANYGYTF.

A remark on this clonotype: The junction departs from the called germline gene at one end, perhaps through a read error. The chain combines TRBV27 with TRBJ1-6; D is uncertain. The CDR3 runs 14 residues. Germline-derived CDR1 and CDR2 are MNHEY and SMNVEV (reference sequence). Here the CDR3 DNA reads TGTGCCAGCAGTTTATCGGTGGATGGTTCACTCCTCCACTTT. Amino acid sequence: CASSLSVDGSLLHF.

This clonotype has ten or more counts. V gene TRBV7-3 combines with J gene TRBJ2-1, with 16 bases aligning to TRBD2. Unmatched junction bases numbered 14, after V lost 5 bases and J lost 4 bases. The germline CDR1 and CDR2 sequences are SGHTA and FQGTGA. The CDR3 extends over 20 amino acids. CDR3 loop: CASSETGTSGGAGLYNEQFF. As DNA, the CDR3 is TGTGCCAGCAGCGAAACCGGGACTAGCGGGGGGGCCGGTCTGTACAATGAGCAGTTCTTC.

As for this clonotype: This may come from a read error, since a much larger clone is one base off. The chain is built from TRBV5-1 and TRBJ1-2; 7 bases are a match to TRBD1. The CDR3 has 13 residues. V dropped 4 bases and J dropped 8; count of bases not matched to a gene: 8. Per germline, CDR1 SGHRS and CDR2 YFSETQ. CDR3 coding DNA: TGCGCCAGCAGCCCGGACAGGTACGGCGGCTACACCTTC. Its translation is CASSPDRYGGYTF.

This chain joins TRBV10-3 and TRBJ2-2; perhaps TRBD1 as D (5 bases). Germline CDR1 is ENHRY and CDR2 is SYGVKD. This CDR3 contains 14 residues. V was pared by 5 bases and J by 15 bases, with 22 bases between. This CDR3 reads CAISTDIGATQVFF. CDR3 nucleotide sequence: TGTGCCATCAGTACTGACATTGGGGCAACTCAGGTGTTTTTT.

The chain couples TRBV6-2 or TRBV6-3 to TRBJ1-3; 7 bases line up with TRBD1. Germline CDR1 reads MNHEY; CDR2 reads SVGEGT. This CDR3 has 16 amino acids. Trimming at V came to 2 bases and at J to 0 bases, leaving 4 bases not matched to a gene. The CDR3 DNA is TGTGCCAGCAGTTACCGGACAGGCCTCTCTGGAAACACCATATATTTT. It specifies CASSYRTGLSGNTIYF.

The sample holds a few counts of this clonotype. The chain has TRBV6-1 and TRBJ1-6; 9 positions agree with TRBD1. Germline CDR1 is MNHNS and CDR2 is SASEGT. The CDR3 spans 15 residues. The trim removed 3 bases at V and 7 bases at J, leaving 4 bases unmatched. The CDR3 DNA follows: TGTGCCAGCAGTGAGGCGGGACAGGGCAATTCACCCCTCCACTTT. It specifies CASSEAGQGNSPLHF.

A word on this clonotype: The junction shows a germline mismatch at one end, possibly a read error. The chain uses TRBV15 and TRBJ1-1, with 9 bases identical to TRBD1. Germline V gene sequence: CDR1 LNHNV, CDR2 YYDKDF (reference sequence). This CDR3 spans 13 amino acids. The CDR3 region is CATSGQGNTEALF. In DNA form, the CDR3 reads TGTGCCACCTCAGGACAGGGGAACACTGAAGCTCTCTTT.

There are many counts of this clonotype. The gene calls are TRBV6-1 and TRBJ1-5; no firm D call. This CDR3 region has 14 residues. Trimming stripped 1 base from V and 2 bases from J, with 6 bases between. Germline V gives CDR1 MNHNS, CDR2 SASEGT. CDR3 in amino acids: CASSEDDGNQPQHF. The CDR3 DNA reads TGTGCCAGCAGTGAAGATGATGGCAATCAGCCCCAGCATTTT.

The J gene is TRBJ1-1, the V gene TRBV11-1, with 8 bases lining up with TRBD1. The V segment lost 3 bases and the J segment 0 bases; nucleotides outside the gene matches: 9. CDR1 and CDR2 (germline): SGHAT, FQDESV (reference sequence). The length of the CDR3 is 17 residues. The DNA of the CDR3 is TGTGCCAGCAGCTTGGTGGTAGTGGACAGGGTGAACACTGAAGCTTTCTTT. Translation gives CASSLVVVDRVNTEAFF.

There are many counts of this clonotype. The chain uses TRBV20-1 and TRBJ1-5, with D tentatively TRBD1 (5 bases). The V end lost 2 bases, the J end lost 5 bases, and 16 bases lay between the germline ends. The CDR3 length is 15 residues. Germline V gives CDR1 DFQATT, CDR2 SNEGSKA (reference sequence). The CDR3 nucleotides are TGCAGTGCTAGATTCCAGGGCTCTAGGGATCAGCCCCAGCATTTT. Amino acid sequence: CSARFQGSRDQPQHF.